This T cell receptor (beta chain) was sequenced for a study of post-analysis software for immune sequencing data. Study information: There were relapsing-remitting, secondary progressive and progressive-relapsing multiple sclerosis among the disease courses included.

Germline assignment: CDR1 SGHTA and CDR2 FQGNSA. The CDR3 is made up of 14 amino acids. Trimming stripped 5 bases from V and 4 bases from J, with 14 bases between. To note about this clonotype: What it binds is not known. A read error is possible here, since a much larger clone lies one base away.

TCR beta libraries were prepared from cDNA with unique molecular identifiers. TCRdb used MiXCR to reprocess the PCR reads, holding one entry per CDR3 protein. The table has 170,000 or so distinct CDR3 sequences, approximately 30% seen once. Whole-study results and caveats: Samples from a shared batch, those prepared together, strongly co-clustered by F measure. Five or six TRBV segments were more frequent in patients than controls; TRBV5-6, TRBV5-1 and TRBV20-1 belonged to this group.

The chain uses TRBV7-2 and TRBJ2-5; D remains unclear. The sequence was collected from a girl between 10 and 17 years old with multiple sclerosis. Sequences were obtained from blood. The CDR3 loop is CASSPRTFRETQYF. The CDR3 DNA follows: TGTGCCAGCAGCCCCCGGACGTTCCGAGAGACCCAGTACTTC.